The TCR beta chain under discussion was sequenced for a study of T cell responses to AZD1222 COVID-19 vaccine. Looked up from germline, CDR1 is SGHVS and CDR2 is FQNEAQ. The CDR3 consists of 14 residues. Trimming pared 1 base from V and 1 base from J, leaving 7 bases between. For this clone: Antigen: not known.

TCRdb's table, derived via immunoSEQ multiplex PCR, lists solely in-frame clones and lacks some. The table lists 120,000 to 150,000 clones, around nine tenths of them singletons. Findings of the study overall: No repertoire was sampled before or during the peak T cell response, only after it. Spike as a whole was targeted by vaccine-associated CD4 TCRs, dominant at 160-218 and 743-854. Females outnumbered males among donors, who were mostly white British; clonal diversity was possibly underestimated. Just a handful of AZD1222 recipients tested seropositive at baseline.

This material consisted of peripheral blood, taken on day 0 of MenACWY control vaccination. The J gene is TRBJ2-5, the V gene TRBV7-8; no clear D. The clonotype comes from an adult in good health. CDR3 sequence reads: CASSLGRIQETQYF. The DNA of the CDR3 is TGTGCCAGCAGCTTAGGCCGCATCCAAGAGACCCAGTACTTC.